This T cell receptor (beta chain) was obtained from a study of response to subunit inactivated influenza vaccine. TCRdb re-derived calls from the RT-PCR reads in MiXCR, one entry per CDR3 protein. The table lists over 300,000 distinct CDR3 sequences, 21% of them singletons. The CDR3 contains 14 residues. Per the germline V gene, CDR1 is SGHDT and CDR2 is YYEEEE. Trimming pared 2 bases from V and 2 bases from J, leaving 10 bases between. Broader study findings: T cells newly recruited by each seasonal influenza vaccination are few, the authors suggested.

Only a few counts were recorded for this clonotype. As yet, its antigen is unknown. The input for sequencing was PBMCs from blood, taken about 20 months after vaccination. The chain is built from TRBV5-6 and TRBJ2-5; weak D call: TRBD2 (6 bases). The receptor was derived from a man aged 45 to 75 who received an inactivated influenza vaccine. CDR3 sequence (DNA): TGTGCCAGCAGCTTACTAGCAGATCAAGAGACCCAGTACTTC. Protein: CASSLLADQETQYF. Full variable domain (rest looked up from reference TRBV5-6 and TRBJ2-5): DAGVTQSPTHLIKTRGQQVTLRCSPKSGHDTVSWYQQALGQGPQFIFQYYEEEERQRGNFPDRFSGHQFPNYSSELNVNALLLGDSALYLCASSLLADQETQYFGPGTRLLVL.